This TCR beta chain was captured by sequencing in a study of radiation and T cells in renal cell carcinoma. General study points: Baseline intratumoral clonotype presence is unknown without pretreatment biopsies. From baseline, blood top tumor clonotypes peaked at 2 weeks post-radiation.

Specified time point: blood 2 weeks post-SBRT. Treatment meaning: 15 Gy SBRT to primary tumor, nephrectomy 4 weeks later. Radiation-treated patients gave blood at baseline, week 2 and week 4. The patient's renal cell carcinoma had clear cell pathology. Of note for this clone: The antigen remains unidentified.

The CDR3 consists of 14 residues. Germline CDR1 is SGHTA and CDR2 is FQGNSA. V lost 3 bases and J lost 5, with 10 bases in between. Profiled with immunoSEQ multiplex PCR; TCRdb holds only in-frame clones, not every one. The sample consists of just under 80,000 clones, 70% to 90% of them appearing once. This receptor was identified in a woman between 50 and 59 years old with renal cell carcinoma. The gene calls are TRBV7-2 and TRBJ1-4, with D perhaps matching TRBD1 (6 bases). This specimen was blood, taken from a patient whose treatment included radiotherapy and nephrectomy. CDR3 amino acids: CASSFFQGNEKLFF. The DNA for the CDR3 is TGTGCCAGCAGCTTTTTCCAGGGGAATGAAAAACTGTTTTTT.